The 2 T cell receptor beta chains given below trace back to one sample, sequenced in a study of glioma-infiltrating T cells after dendritic cell vaccination listed by TCRdb under 2016. The time point label, as the study defines it: after dendritic cell vaccination, including at tumor progression/relapse. The library was produced with the immunoSEQ multiplex PCR assay. TCRdb mirrors the immuneACCESS table, restricted to in-frame sequences. Some clones are absent from its copies; in checked studies, under half trace to an unresolved V gene, and the reason for the others is unknown. The sample includes 100,000 or so clones, with around 90% observed a single time. The ten most abundant clones make up more than 2.5% of the sample. The material was blood, obtained after dendritic cell vaccination. These receptors all stem from a human donor with glioblastoma.

The J gene is TRBJ1-1, the V gene TRBV6-1; D is unclear. Trimming took 2 bases from V and 11 from J, leaving 12 bases between them. This CDR3 has 12 amino acids. CDR1 is MNHNS, CDR2 SASEGT, per germline. The DNA for the CDR3 is TGTGCCAGCAGTGAATGGCGGGCGGGGGCTTTCTTT. Protein: CASSEWRAGAFF.

The chain joins TRBV5-5 to TRBJ1-5; TRBD1 might be the D (6 bases). V was pared by 4 bases and J by 0 bases, with 14 bases between. Germline lookup yields CDR1 SGHKS and CDR2 YYEKEE (reference sequence). The CDR3 has 16 amino acids. CDR3 DNA sequence: TGTGCCAGCAGCGTAGGATTACAGGGTAGCAATCAGCCCCAGCATTTT. Its protein product is CASSVGLQGSNQPQHF.